These 25 T cell receptor beta chains were sequenced from one sample in a study of blood T cell repertoires in COVID-19. The table came from immunoSEQ multiplex PCR; TCRdb's copy has only in-frame clones and leaves some out. The sample lists just under 80,000 clones, about four fifths occurring once. The sample was peripheral blood. These TCRs come from a woman in her seventies with acute or convalescent COVID-19.

V is TRBV4-1 and J is TRBJ1-2, with TRBD1 matching 7 bases. The CDR3 consists of 14 residues. Trimming took 2 bases from V and 8 from J; bases not matched to a gene: 8. The germline V gene has CDR1 MGHRA and CDR2 YSYEKL. The CDR3, as DNA: TGCGCCAGCAGCCAACCTAACAGGGGCGGCGGCTACACCTTC. This translates into CASSQPNRGGGYTF.

The CDR3 is CAISVSVGDSPLHF. The CDR3 coding sequence is TGTGCCATCAGTGTTTCGGTAGGGGATTCACCCCTCCACTTT. The V call is TRBV10-3, the J call TRBJ1-6; a weak D match, TRBD1 (5 bases). Germline V gives CDR1 ENHRY, CDR2 SYGVKD. The CDR3 totals 14 residues. V gave up 4 bases and J gave up 8 bases, with 12 bases separating them.

This clone was found once. The chain links TRBV15 to TRBJ2-7; D is perhaps TRBD2 (5 bases). Germline CDR1 LNHNV, CDR2 YYDKDF (reference sequence). The CDR3 totals 14 residues. Trimming shortened V by 7 bases and J by 3 bases, and 16 bases separated the two germline ends. DNA for the CDR3: TGTGCCACCACGCCAAGGGCTAGCAGCTACGAGCAGTACTTC. As protein: CATTPRASSYEQYF. The whole variable domain, filled in from reference TRBV15 and TRBJ2-7, reads DAMVIQNPRYQVTQFGKPVTLSCSQTLNHNVMYWYQQKSSQAPKLLFHYYDKDFNNEADTPDNFQSRRPNTSFCFLDIRSPGLGDTAMYLCATTPRASSYEQYFGPGTRLTVT.

J is TRBJ2-5 and V is TRBV5-1; 7 positions agree with TRBD2. Germline V gene data show CDR1 as SGHRS and CDR2 as YFSETQ. CDR3 length: 16 amino acids. Trimming cost V 0 bases and J 5 bases; bases outside gene matches: 10. The CDR3 sequence: CASSLAGGRVLETQYF. CDR3 in DNA: TGCGCCAGCAGCTTGGCCGGGGGGAGGGTCTTGGAGACCCAGTACTTC.

The gene calls are TRBV19 and TRBJ1-5; weak D call: TRBD1 (5 bases). CDR1 is LNHDA and CDR2 is SQIVND in the germline V gene (reference sequence). V was pared by 7 bases and J by 4 bases, with 11 bases between. This CDR3 has 13 residues. CDR3 nucleotides: TGTGCCAGTACTGGACACCGGAATCAGCCCCAGCATTTT. This encodes CASTGHRNQPQHF. Filled out from reference TRBV19 and TRBJ1-5, the complete variable domain reads DGGITQSPKYLFRKEGQNVTLSCEQNLNHDAMYWYRQDPGQGLRLIYYSQIVNDFQKGDIAEGYSVSREKKESFPLTVTSAQKNPTAFYLCASTGHRNQPQHFGDGTRLSIL.

Concerning this clone itself: Other DNA variants within this sample encode the same CDR3. The chain links TRBV18 to TRBJ1-1, with D possibly TRBD1 on 5 matching bases. The V gene lost 6 bases and the J gene lost 3 bases, with 8 bases spanning the gap. Germline assignment: CDR1 KGHSH and CDR2 LQKENI. This CDR3 spans 12 amino acids. The CDR3 DNA reads as TGTGCCAGCTCCGCGGGGGACACTGAAGCTTTCTTT. Translation gives CASSAGDTEAFF.

This chain uses TRBV6-1 with TRBJ1-1, with D perhaps matching TRBD1 (5 bases). CDR1 MNHNS and CDR2 SASEGT come from the germline V gene. Deletions cut 4 bases from V and 0 bases from J, with 15 bases between. The CDR3 spans 16 residues. The CDR3 bases are TGTGCCAGCAGTGCTGAATACGGGGGGATGAACACTGAAGCTTTCTTT. Its translation is CASSAEYGGMNTEAFF.

The V and J genes are TRBV10-3 and TRBJ1-5, with 7 positions matching TRBD1. The CDR3 loop spans 14 amino acids. V lost 3 bases and J lost 2; bases outside the gene matches: 1. CDR1 and CDR2 from the germline V gene are ENHRY and SYGVKD. The CDR3 loop reads CAISDGQGNQPQHF. The CDR3 bases are TGTGCCATCAGTGACGGACAGGGCAATCAGCCCCAGCATTTT.

V gene TRBV7-9 combines with J gene TRBJ1-6; TRBD1 might be the D (6 bases). The ends were cut back, 4 bases at V and 10 bases at J, with 17 bases in the middle. Germline V CDR1 and CDR2: SEHNR, FQNEAQ (reference sequence). The CDR3 contains 15 residues. The CDR3 reads CASSYDLQGSSPLHF. The CDR3 DNA reads as TGTGCCAGCAGCTACGACCTACAGGGTAGCTCACCCCTCCACTTT. Variable domain in full (rest from reference TRBV7-9 and TRBJ1-6): DTGVSQNPRHKITKRGQNVTFRCDPISEHNRLYWYRQTLGQGPEFLTYFQNEAQLEKSRLLSDRFSAERPKGSFSTLEIQRTEQGDSAMYLCASSYDLQGSSPLHFGNGTRLTVT.

The rearrangement uses TRBV9 and TRBJ2-1; D ambiguous. Germline-derived CDR1 and CDR2 are SGDLS and YYNGEE. The length of the CDR3 is 12 residues. The V and J ends lost 4 bases and 5 bases respectively, with 7 bases between them. CDR3 in DNA: TGTGCCAGCAGCCCCAGAAACAATGAGCAGTTCTTC. Its translation: CASSPRNNEQFF. The full variable domain, in which reference TRBV9 and TRBJ2-1 provide the parts outside the CDR3, is DSGVTQTPKHLITATGQRVTLRCSPRSGDLSVYWYQQSLDQGLQFLIQYYNGEERAKGNILERFSAQQFPDLHSELNLSSLELGDSALYFCASSPRNNEQFFGPGTRLTVL.

The chain employs TRBV9 and TRBJ2-1; TRBD2 might be the D (6 bases). Germline V CDR1 and CDR2: SGDLS, YYNGEE. Trimming shortened V by 0 bases and J by 2 bases, and 6 bases separated the two germline ends. The CDR3 covers 14 residues. CDR3 region: CASSVAGAYNEQFF. The CDR3 DNA reads as TGTGCCAGCAGCGTAGCGGGAGCCTACAATGAGCAGTTCTTC.

This chain connects TRBV30 to TRBJ2-3; D unclear. Per the germline V gene, CDR1 is GTSNPN and CDR2 is SVGIG (reference sequence). CDR3 length: 13 residues. Trimming cost V 4 bases and J 4 bases, with 12 bases left between them. The CDR3 DNA reads as TGTGCCTGGACCGACACCCTCTCAGATACGCAGTATTTT. It encodes CAWTDTLSDTQYF.

CDR3 bases: TGTGCCAGCAAAGCTGGTAGCGGGTGGGGCATTCAGTACTTC. Encoded protein: CASKAGSGWGIQYF. The chain is built from TRBV7-2 and TRBJ2-4; 7 bases fit TRBD2. Germline V lookup: CDR1 SGHTA, CDR2 FQGNSA. Trimming cost V 7 bases and J 9 bases; bases outside gene matches: 12. This CDR3 spans 14 amino acids.

The V call is TRBV7-8, the J call TRBJ1-1, with 8 nucleotides matching TRBD1. The ends lost 5 bases at V and 11 bases at J; junction bases unmatched: 10. There are 13 residues in the CDR3. The V gene's germline CDR1 is SGHVS and CDR2 FQNEAQ. The CDR3 protein is CASSALTGGRAFF. CDR3 DNA sequence: TGTGCCAGCAGCGCGCTCACAGGGGGGCGGGCTTTCTTT.

This sequence joins TRBV27 and TRBJ1-4; D gene ambiguous. There are 13 residues in the CDR3. V was clipped by 3 bases and J by 7 bases, with 9 bases between them. The germline CDR1 and CDR2 sequences are MNHEY and SMNVEV (reference sequence). The CDR3 reads CASSLAQSEKLFF. The CDR3 DNA follows: TGTGCCAGCAGTTTGGCCCAGTCTGAAAAACTGTTTTTT.

This sequence joins TRBV7-5 and TRBJ2-7; TRBD2, the table's D call, lacks a check against the DNA. TRBV7-5 is reported as a pseudogene. CDR3 length equals 16 residues. Written as DNA, the CDR3 is TGTGCCAGAAGCTTAGGACTAGCGGGAGCCCCCTACGAGCAGTACTTC. Its translation: CARSLGLAGAPYEQYF.

This sequence joins TRBV2 and TRBJ2-7, with TRBD2 matching 13 bases. This CDR3 spans 15 amino acids. Trimming at V came to 6 bases and at J to 7 bases, leaving 9 bases not matched to a gene. Germline CDR1 reads SNHLY; CDR2 reads FYNNEI. Here the CDR3 DNA reads TGTGCCAGCAGGGACGGACTAGCGGGAGATCTTGAGCAGTACTTC. Amino acids: CASRDGLAGDLEQYF.

The chain couples TRBV30 to TRBJ2-5; the match to TRBD2 covers 12 bases. With V trimmed by 3 bases and J by 5 bases, 10 bases remained unmatched. This CDR3 is 16 amino acids long. The germline gives CDR1 GTSNPN, CDR2 SVGIG (reference sequence). Written as DNA, the CDR3 is TGTGCCTGGAGCGGCCGGCTAGCGGGAGGGGGGGAGACCCAGTACTTC. It encodes CAWSGRLAGGGETQYF.

This clone was detected only once. The chain's CDR3 is CASSLLRGSPFATNEQFF. The DNA of the CDR3 is TGCGCCAGCAGCTTGTTGCGTGGTAGCCCATTTGCGACCAATGAGCAGTTCTTC. The V and J genes are TRBV5-1 and TRBJ2-1; D gene unclear. V lost 1 base, J lost 6 bases, and 23 bases lay in between. CDR1 and CDR2 (germline): SGHRS, YFSETQ. This CDR3 has 18 residues.

The chain is built from TRBV19 and TRBJ2-1, with TRBD2 matching 9 bases. CDR3 length equals 17 residues. Germline V gene lookup returns CDR1 LNHDA and CDR2 SQIVND (reference sequence). V lost 3 bases, J lost 7 bases, and 13 bases stayed unmatched. The DNA of the CDR3 is TGTGCCAGTAGTATCCCAGCCACTAGCGGGTGGGGGAATGAGCAGTTCTTC. Protein product: CASSIPATSGWGNEQFF.

The chain carries TRBV10-3 and TRBJ2-1; 14 bases align to TRBD2. This CDR3 is 15 amino acids long. The V gene end was trimmed by 6 bases and the J gene end by 7 bases; junction bases not matched to a gene: 5. In germline, CDR1 is ENHRY, CDR2 SYGVKD. Here the CDR3 reads CAIRSGLAGGNEQFF. As DNA, the CDR3 is TGTGCCATCAGGTCCGGACTAGCGGGAGGTAATGAGCAGTTCTTC.

This clone showed up just a few times. The chain carries TRBV30 and TRBJ2-1; 9 bases line up with TRBD2. The CDR3 loop spans 16 amino acids. Losses at the gene ends were 2 bases for V and 0 bases for J; bases not matched to a gene: 5. Germline lookup yields CDR1 GTSNPN and CDR2 SVGIG (reference sequence). The CDR3 here is CAWSTLAGSSYNEQFF. DNA of the CDR3: TGTGCCTGGAGTACCCTAGCGGGAAGCTCCTACAATGAGCAGTTCTTC. The entire variable domain, with the rest obtained from reference TRBV30 and TRBJ2-1, is as follows: SQTIHQWPATLVQPVGSPLSLECTVEGTSNPNLYWYRQAAGRGLQLLFYSVGIGQISSEVPQNLSASRPQDRQFILSSKKLLLSDSGFYLCAWSTLAGSSYNEQFFGPGTRLTVL.

The chain recombines TRBV7-3 with TRBJ2-1; 8 bases agree with TRBD2. The CDR3 spans 15 residues. Germline CDR1 and CDR2: SGHTA and FQGTGA. After removal of 1 base from V and 8 bases from J, the junction contained 7 bases not matched to a gene. In DNA, the CDR3 is TGTGCCAGCAGCTTAATGGCGGGAGGCATGGATGAGCAGTTCTTC. This encodes CASSLMAGGMDEQFF.

The chain links TRBV20-1 to TRBJ2-3; 14 nucleotides align to TRBD2. Trimming removed 3 bases from V and 4 bases from J; junction bases left unmatched: 6. Germline CDR1 is DFQATT and CDR2 is SNEGSKA (reference sequence). This CDR3 is 16 amino acids long. The CDR3 nucleotides are TGCAGTGCTAGTAGGACTAGCGGGAGGTTAGCAGATACGCAGTATTTT. Translated: CSASRTSGRLADTQYF.

The rearrangement joins TRBV12-3 or TRBV12-4 to TRBJ2-1, with D possibly matching TRBD2 (6 bases). The CDR3 covers 13 residues. V was shortened by 8 bases and J by 0 bases, with 8 bases between the two germline ends. The CDR3 reads CASRGSSYNEQFF. The CDR3 DNA follows: TGTGCCAGCCGGGGGAGCTCCTACAATGAGCAGTTCTTC.